Listed below are T cell receptor beta chains from one sample, sequenced in a study of CD8+ T cells in alopecia areata. Clones were sequenced by immunoSEQ multiplex PCR, and TCRdb holds only the in-frame ones, with some missing. The table shows under 250,000 clones, with approximately 57% occurring only once. The sequences come from CD4+ T cells sorted from blood, collected at week 4, from a patient treated with tofacitinib. The receptor source for this set is a human donor with alopecia areata. Both conserved end residues are part of each CDR3. The D gene is left open where the match is weak. Size is stated for part of the rows, as once, few or many counts, or as a class when the clone is expanded.

>-|TRBJ1-1|once|TRBV25-1
CASSARPGRNTEAFF
TGTGCCAGCAGTGCCCGCCCGGGGAGGAACACTGAAGCTTTCTTT
>-|TRBJ2-3|few|TRBV4-3
CASSQAGTSTDTQYF
TGCGCCAGCAGCCAAGCCGGGACTAGCACAGATACGCAGTATTTT
>TRBD1|TRBJ1-2|-|TRBV29-1
CSVGLIRTGREGYTF
TGCAGCGTTGGGTTGATTAGGACAGGCCGGGAGGGCTACACCTTC
>-|TRBJ2-7|-|TRBV29-1
CSVDTANEQYF
TGCAGCGTGGATACAGCTAACGAGCAGTACTTC
>TRBD2|TRBJ2-4|few|TRBV28
CASSPGGENIQYF
TGTGCCAGCAGCCCGGGGGGGGAAAACATTCAGTACTTC
>-|TRBJ1-6|-|TRBV5-1
CASSLDRSNSPLHF
TGCGCCAGCAGCTTGGACAGGAGCAATTCACCCCTCCACTTT
>TRBD1|TRBJ1-4|-|TRBV29-1
CSVAGTGREKLFF
TGCAGCGTAGCCGGGACAGGGCGGGAAAAACTGTTTTTT
>-|TRBJ1-4|-|TRBV18
CASSPGTGEKLFF
TGTGCCAGCTCACCGGGTACAGGGGAAAAACTGTTTTTT
>TRBD1|TRBJ1-2|-|TRBV6-6
CASSYARTGSDGYTF
TGTGCCAGCAGTTACGCTAGGACAGGGAGCGATGGCTACACCTTC
>-|TRBJ1-2|-|TRBV7-2
CASSLGLRGSNNYGYTF
TGTGCCAGCAGCTTAGGGCTTCGAGGATCGAATAACTATGGCTACACCTTC
>TRBD1|TRBJ1-2|-|TRBV5-4
CASSRTGNYGYTF
TGTGCCAGCAGCCGGACAGGGAATTATGGCTACACCTTC
>TRBD1|TRBJ2-5|-|TRBV9
CASSGPQGGVTQYF
TGTGCCAGCAGCGGCCCTCAAGGGGGCGTGACCCAGTACTTC
>TRBD1|TRBJ1-2|-|TRBV30
CAWNSGQASGYTF
TGTGCCTGGAATTCGGGACAGGCCTCCGGCTACACCTTC
>-|TRBJ1-2|-|TRBV4-2
CASSQQTGNYGYTF
TGTGCCAGCAGCCAGCAAACAGGGAACTATGGCTACACCTTC
>TRBD1|TRBJ1-1|many|TRBV6-1
CASSGLMPGQAEAFF
TGTGCCAGCAGTGGACTAATGCCGGGACAGGCTGAAGCTTTCTTT
>-|TRBJ1-2|-|TRBV2
CASSELADYGYTF
TGTGCCAGCAGTGAGTTAGCGGACTATGGCTACACCTTC
>-|TRBJ1-1|-|TRBV30
CAWSQGRLSTEAFF
TGTGCCTGGAGTCAGGGTAGGTTGAGCACTGAAGCTTTCTTT
>TRBD2|TRBJ2-7|-|TRBV6-5
CASSTTSGVYEQYF
TGTGCCAGCAGTACGACTAGCGGGGTTTACGAGCAGTACTTC
>-|TRBJ2-3|-|TRBV6-6
CASSRQATSTDTQYF
TGTGCCAGCAGTAGACAGGCAACTAGCACAGATACGCAGTATTTT
>-|TRBJ1-1|once|TRBV18
CASSHDRDTEAFF
TGTGCCAGCTCGCATGACCGGGACACTGAAGCTTTCTTT
>-|TRBJ1-2|-|TRBV30
CAWGNYGYTF
TGTGCCTGGGGGAACTATGGCTACACCTTC
>-|TRBJ1-1|few|TRBV7-2
CASSFSRNTEAFF
TGTGCCAGCAGCTTCAGCAGGAACACTGAAGCTTTCTTT
>TRBD1|TRBJ1-2|-|TRBV29-1
CSVEGDRGSSGYTF
TGCAGCGTTGAGGGGGACAGGGGATCGTCTGGCTACACCTTC
>-|TRBJ2-6|-|TRBV7-9
CASSPRGSSGANVLTF
TGTGCCAGCAGCCCACGGGGGAGCTCTGGGGCCAACGTCCTGACTTTC
>-|TRBJ2-7|-|TRBV29-1
CSVDVQGSYEQYF
TGCAGCGTTGATGTGCAGGGTTCCTACGAGCAGTACTTC
>-|TRBJ1-4|-|TRBV5-6
CASSFPNEKLFF
TGTGCCAGCAGCTTCCCTAATGAAAAACTGTTTTTT
>-|TRBJ2-3|once|TRBV29-1
CSVAVFFTDTQYF
TGCAGCGTTGCCGTTTTTTTCACAGATACGCAGTATTTT
>-|TRBJ1-2|-|TRBV30
CAWRGGPAGGYTF
TGTGCCTGGAGAGGTGGGCCGGCGGGTGGCTACACCTTC
>-|TRBJ1-4|-|TRBV12-5
CASGFRSATNEKLFF
TGTGCTAGTGGCTTCAGGAGTGCAACTAATGAAAAACTGTTTTTT
>TRBD2|TRBJ2-7|-|TRBV5-1
CASSGKGTSRNYEQYF
TGCGCCAGCAGCGGGAAAGGGACTAGCAGAAACTACGAGCAGTACTTC
>TRBD1|TRBJ2-7|-|TRBV5-1
CASSSRTGGSYEQYF
TGCGCCAGCAGCTCCCGGACAGGGGGCTCCTACGAGCAGTACTTC
>TRBD1|TRBJ2-7|-|TRBV30
CALQGDYEQYF
TGTGCCTTACAGGGGGACTACGAGCAGTACTTC
>TRBD1|TRBJ2-7|-|TRBV7-2
CASSLETPGQGQYF
TGTGCCAGCAGCTTAGAAACCCCAGGACAGGGACAGTACTTC
>-|TRBJ1-2|-|TRBV23-1
CASSQSGSTRTNYGYTF
TGCGCCAGCAGTCAATCGGGCTCGACACGGACTAACTATGGCTACACCTTC
>-|TRBJ2-6|few|TRBV19
CASSTPHLSGANVLTF
TGTGCCAGTAGTACCCCTCACCTCTCTGGGGCCAACGTCCTGACTTTC
>-|TRBJ1-6|-|TRBV7-3
CASSLGTNSPLHF
TGTGCCAGCAGCTTAGGGACTAATTCACCCCTCCACTTT
>TRBD2|TRBJ2-5|-|TRBV2
CASSRLAGVGETQYF
TGTGCCAGCAGCCGACTAGCGGGGGTCGGGGAGACCCAGTACTTC
>-|TRBJ2-1|-|TRBV7-9
CASSLGSLNEQFF
TGTGCCAGCAGCTTAGGATCTTTGAATGAGCAGTTCTTC
>-|TRBJ1-5|-|TRBV7-9
CASSHSSGSNQPQHF
TGTGCCAGCAGCCACTCGTCCGGGAGCAATCAGCCCCAGCATTTT
>-|TRBJ2-3|few|TRBV9
CASSLRSVGNTDTQYF
TGTGCCAGCAGCCTGAGATCAGTGGGCAACACAGATACGCAGTATTTT
>-|TRBJ2-2|-|TRBV5-1
CASSSSTSPGELFF
TGCGCCAGCAGCTCTTCTACTAGTCCCGGGGAGCTGTTTTTT
>-|TRBJ2-7|-|TRBV30
CAWSLRRGYEQYF
TGTGCCTGGAGTCTACGACGTGGCTACGAGCAGTACTTC
>-|TRBJ1-5|few|TRBV19
CASVRGGSNQPQHF
TGTGCCAGTGTCCGAGGGGGTAGCAATCAGCCCCAGCATTTT
>-|TRBJ2-1|few|TRBV2
CASSRDNEQFF
TGTGCCAGCAGCCGCGACAATGAGCAGTTCTTC
>-|TRBJ1-1|-|TRBV4-3
CASSRQPNTEAFF
TGCGCCAGCAGCAGACAGCCAAACACTGAAGCTTTCTTT
>-|TRBJ2-7|-|TRBV5-1
CASRLAVSYEQYF
TGCGCCAGCCGTCTAGCAGTGTCGTACGAGCAGTACTTC
>-|TRBJ2-7|-|TRBV6-5
CASSLPGTHEQYF
TGTGCCAGCAGCTTACCCGGGACGCACGAGCAGTACTTC
>-|TRBJ2-7|-|TRBV6-5
CASSETGSYEQYF
TGTGCCAGCAGTGAAACAGGGTCTTACGAGCAGTACTTC